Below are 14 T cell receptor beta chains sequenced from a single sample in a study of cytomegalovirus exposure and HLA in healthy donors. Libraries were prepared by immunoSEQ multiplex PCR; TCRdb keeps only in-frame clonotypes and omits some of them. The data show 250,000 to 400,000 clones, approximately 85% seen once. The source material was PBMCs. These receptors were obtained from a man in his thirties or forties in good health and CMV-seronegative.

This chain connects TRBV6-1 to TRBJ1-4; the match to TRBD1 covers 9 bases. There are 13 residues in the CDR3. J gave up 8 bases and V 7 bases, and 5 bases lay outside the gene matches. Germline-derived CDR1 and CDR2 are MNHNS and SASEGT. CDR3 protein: CASKGQGKEKLFF. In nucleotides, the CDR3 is TGTGCCAGCAAAGGACAGGGGAAAGAAAAACTGTTTTTT.

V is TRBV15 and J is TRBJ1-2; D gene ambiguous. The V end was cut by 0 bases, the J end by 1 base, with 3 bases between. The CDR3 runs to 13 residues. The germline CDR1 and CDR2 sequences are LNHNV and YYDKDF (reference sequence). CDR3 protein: CATSRDYNYGYTF. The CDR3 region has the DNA TGTGCCACCAGCAGAGACTATAACTATGGCTACACCTTC.

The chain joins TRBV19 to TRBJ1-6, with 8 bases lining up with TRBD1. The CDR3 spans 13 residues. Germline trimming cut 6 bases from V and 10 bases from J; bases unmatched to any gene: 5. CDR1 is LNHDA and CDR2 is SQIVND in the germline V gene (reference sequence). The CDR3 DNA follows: TGTGCCAGTAGCGGACAGGGAGGATCACCCCTCCACTTT. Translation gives CASSGQGGSPLHF.

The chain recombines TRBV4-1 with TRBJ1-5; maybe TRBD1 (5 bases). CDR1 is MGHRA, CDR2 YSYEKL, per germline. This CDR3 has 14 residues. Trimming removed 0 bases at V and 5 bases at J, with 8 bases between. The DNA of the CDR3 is TGCGCCAGCAGCCAAGAGACAGTACATCAGCCCCAGCATTTT. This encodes CASSQETVHQPQHF.

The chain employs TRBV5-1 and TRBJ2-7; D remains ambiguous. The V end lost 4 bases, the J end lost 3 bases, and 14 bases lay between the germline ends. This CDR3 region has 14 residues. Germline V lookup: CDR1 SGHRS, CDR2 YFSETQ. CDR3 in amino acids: CASSVPASNYEQYF. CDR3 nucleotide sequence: TGCGCCAGCAGCGTTCCTGCGTCAAACTACGAGCAGTACTTC. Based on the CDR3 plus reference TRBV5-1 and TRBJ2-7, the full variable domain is KAGVTQTPRYLIKTRGQQVTLSCSPISGHRSVSWYQQTPGQGLQFLFEYFSETQRNKGNFPGRFSGRQFSNSRSEMNVSTLELGDSALYLCASSVPASNYEQYFGPGTRLTVT.

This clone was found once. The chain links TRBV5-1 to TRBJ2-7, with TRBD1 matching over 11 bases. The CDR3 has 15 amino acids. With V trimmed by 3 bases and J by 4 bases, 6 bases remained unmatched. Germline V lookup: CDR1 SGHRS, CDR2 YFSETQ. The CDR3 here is CASSSGTGGLYEQYF. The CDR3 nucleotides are TGCGCCAGCAGCTCGGGGACAGGGGGATTATACGAGCAGTACTTC.

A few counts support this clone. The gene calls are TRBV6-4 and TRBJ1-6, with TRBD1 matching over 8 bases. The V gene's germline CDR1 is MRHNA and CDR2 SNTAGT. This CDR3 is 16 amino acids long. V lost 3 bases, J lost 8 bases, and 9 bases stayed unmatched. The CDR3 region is CASSEPGGASYSPLHF. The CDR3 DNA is TGTGCCAGCAGTGAGCCAGGGGGCGCATCGTATTCACCCCTCCACTTT.

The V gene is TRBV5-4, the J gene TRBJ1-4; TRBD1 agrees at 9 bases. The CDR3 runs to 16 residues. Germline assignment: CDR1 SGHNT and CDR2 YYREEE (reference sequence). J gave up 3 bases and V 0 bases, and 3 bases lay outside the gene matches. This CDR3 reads CASSLAQGAPNEKLFF. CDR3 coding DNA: TGTGCCAGCAGCTTGGCACAGGGGGCGCCTAATGAAAAACTGTTTTTT.

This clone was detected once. The CDR3 nucleotides are TGTGCCAGCAGTGGAGGACAGGGCTACAATGAGCAGTTCTTC. This encodes CASSGGQGYNEQFF. V gene TRBV27 combines with J gene TRBJ2-1; 8 positions agree with TRBD1. Trimming at V came to 5 bases and at J to 3 bases, leaving 3 bases not matched to a gene. CDR3 length equals 14 residues. Germline assignment: CDR1 MNHEY and CDR2 SMNVEV (reference sequence).

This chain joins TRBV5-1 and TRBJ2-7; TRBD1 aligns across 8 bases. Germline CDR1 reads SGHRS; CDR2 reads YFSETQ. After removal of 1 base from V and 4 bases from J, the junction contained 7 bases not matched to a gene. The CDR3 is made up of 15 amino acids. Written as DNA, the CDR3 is TGCGCCAGCAGCTTGCCGGGGACAGGAATTTACGAGCAGTACTTC. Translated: CASSLPGTGIYEQYF.

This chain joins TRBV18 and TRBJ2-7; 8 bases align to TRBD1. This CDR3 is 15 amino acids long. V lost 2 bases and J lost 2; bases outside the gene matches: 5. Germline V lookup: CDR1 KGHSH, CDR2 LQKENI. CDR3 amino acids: CASSPKTGVTYEQYF. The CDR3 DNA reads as TGTGCCAGCTCACCAAAGACAGGGGTGACCTACGAGCAGTACTTC.

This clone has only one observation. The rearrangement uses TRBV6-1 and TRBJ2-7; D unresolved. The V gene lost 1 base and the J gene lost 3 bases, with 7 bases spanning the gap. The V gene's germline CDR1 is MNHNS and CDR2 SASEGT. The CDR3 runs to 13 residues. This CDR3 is CASSEGQDYEQYF. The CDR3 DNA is TGTGCCAGCAGTGAAGGACAAGACTACGAGCAGTACTTC.

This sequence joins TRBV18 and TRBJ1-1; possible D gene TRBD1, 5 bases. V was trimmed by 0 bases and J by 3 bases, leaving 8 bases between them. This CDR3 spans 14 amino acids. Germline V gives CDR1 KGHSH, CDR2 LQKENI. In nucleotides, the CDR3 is TGTGCCAGCTCACCACCGGACACGTACACTGAAGCTTTCTTT. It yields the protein CASSPPDTYTEAFF.

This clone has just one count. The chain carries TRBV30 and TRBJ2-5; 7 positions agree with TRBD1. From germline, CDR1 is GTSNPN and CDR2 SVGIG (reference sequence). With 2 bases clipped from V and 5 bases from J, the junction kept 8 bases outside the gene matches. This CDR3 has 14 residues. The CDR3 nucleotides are TGTGCCTGGAGTTTCCAGACAGGGTGGGAGACCCAGTACTTC. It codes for CAWSFQTGWETQYF.